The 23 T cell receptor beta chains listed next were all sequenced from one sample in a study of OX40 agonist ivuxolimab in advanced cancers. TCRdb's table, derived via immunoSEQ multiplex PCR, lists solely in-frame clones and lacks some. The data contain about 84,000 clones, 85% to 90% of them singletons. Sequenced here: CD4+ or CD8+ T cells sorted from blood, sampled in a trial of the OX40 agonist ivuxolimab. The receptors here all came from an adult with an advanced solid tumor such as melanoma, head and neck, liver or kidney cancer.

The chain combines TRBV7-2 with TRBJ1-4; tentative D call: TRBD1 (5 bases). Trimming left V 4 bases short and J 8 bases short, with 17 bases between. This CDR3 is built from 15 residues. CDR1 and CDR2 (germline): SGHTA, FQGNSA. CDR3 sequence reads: CASSSSGTVREKLFF. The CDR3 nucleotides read TGTGCCAGCAGCTCATCCGGGACTGTACGGGAAAAACTGTTTTTT.

The CDR3 DNA follows: TGTGCCAGTACCCAGACCGGGACATATAACACCGGGGAGCTGTTTTTT. It translates to CASTQTGTYNTGELFF. V is TRBV19 and J is TRBJ2-2; D perhaps matches TRBD1 (6 bases). The CDR3 sequence is 16 residues long. The germline V gene encodes CDR1 LNHDA and CDR2 SQIVND (reference sequence). The ends were cut back, 7 bases at V and 2 bases at J, with 17 bases in the middle.

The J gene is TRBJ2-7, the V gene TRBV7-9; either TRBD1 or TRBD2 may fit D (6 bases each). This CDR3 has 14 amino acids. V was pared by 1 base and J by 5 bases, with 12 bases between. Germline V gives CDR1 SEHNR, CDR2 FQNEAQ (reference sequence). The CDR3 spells CASSLGGGGDEQYV. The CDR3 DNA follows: TGTGCCAGCAGCTTAGGAGGAGGGGGAGACGAGCAGTACGTC.

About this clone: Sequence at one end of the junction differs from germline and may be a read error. The DNA for the CDR3 is TGTGCTAGCAGCTTGGGCCCGGGACAGGGCAACACCGGGGAGCTGTTTTTT. Translated: CASSLGPGQGNTGELFF. The rearrangement joins TRBV7-7 to TRBJ2-2, with TRBD1 matching over 9 bases. The CDR3 has 17 amino acids. CDR1 is SSHAT, CDR2 FNYEAQ, per germline (reference sequence).

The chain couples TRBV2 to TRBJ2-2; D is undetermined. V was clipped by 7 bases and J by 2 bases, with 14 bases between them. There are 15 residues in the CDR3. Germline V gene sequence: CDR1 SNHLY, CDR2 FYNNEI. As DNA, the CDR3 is TGTGCCAGCACCGAAAGGCAGCGTAACACCGGGGAGCTGTTTTTT. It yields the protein CASTERQRNTGELFF.

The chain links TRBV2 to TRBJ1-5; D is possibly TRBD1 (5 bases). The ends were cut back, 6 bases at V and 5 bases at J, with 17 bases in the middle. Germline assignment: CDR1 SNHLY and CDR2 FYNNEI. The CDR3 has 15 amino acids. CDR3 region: CASRRNDGGYQPQHF. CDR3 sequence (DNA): TGTGCCAGCAGAAGAAATGACGGGGGATATCAGCCCCAGCATTTT.

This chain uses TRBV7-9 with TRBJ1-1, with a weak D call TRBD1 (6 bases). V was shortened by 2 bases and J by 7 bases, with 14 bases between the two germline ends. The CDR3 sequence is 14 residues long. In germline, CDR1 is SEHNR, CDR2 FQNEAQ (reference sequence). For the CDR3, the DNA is TGTGCCAGCAGCTTACGGTCAGGGGTGGGTGAAGCTTTCTTT. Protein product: CASSLRSGVGEAFF. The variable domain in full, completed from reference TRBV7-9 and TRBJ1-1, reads DTGVSQNPRHKITKRGQNVTFRCDPISEHNRLYWYRQTLGQGPEFLTYFQNEAQLEKSRLLSDRFSAERPKGSFSTLEIQRTEQGDSAMYLCASSLRSGVGEAFFGQGTRLTVV.

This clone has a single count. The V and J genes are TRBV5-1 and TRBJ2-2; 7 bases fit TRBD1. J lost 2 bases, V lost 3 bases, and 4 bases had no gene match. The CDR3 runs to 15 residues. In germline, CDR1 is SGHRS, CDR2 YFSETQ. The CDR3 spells CASSWGQTNTGELFF. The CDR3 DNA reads TGCGCCAGCAGCTGGGGACAGACAAACACCGGGGAGCTGTTTTTT.

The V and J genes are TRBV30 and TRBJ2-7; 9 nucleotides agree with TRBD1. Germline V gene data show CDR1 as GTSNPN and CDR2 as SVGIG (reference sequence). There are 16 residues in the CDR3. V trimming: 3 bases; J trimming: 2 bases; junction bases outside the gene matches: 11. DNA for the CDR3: TGTGCCTGGAGCGCTACTACAGGGGGCGTAACCTACGAGCAGTACTTC. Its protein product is CAWSATTGGVTYEQYF.

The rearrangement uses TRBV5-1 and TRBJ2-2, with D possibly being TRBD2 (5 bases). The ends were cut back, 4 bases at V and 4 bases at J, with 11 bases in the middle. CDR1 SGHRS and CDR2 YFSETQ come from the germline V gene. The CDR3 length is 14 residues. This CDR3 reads CASSKAVPTGELFF. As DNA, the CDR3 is TGCGCCAGCAGCAAAGCGGTGCCCACCGGGGAGCTGTTTTTT.

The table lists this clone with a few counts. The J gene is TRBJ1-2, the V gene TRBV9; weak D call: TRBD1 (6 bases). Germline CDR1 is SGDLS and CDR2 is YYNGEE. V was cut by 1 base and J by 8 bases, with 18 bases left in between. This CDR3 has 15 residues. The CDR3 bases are TGTGCCAGCAGCGTAAATGTCGGGGGCGGCGTCGGCTACACCTTC. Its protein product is CASSVNVGGGVGYTF.

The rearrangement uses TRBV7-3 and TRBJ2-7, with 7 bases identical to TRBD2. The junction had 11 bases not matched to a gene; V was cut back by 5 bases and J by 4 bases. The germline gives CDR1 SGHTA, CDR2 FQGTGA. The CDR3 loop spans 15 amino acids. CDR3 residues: CASSLSSGALYEQYF. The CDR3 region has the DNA TGTGCCAGCAGCCTATCTAGCGGCGCTCTTTACGAGCAGTACTTC.

CDR3 amino acids: CASSPGLAGRYNEQFF. As DNA, the CDR3 is TGTGCCAGCTCACCGGGTCTAGCGGGAAGGTACAATGAGCAGTTCTTC. V gene TRBV18 combines with J gene TRBJ2-1, with TRBD2 matching 9 bases. V trimming: 3 bases; J trimming: 4 bases; junction bases outside the gene matches: 7. Per the germline V gene, CDR1 is KGHSH and CDR2 is LQKENI. The CDR3 covers 16 residues.

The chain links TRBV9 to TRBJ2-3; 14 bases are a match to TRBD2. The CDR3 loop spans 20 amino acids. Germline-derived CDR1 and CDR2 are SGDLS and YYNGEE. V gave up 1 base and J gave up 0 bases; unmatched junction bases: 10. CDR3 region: CASSVLGLAGGSSSTDTQYF. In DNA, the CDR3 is TGTGCCAGCAGCGTACTCGGACTAGCGGGGGGCAGCTCTAGCACAGATACGCAGTATTTT.

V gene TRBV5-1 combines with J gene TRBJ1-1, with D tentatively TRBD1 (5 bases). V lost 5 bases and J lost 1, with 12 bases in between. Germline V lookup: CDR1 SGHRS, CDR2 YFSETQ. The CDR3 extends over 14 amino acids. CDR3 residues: CASSSDRTNTEAFF. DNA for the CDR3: TGCGCCAGCAGTTCCGACAGAACGAACACTGAAGCTTTCTTT. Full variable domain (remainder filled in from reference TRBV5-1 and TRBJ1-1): KAGVTQTPRYLIKTRGQQVTLSCSPISGHRSVSWYQQTPGQGLQFLFEYFSETQRNKGNFPGRFSGRQFSNSRSEMNVSTLELGDSALYLCASSSDRTNTEAFFGQGTRLTVV.

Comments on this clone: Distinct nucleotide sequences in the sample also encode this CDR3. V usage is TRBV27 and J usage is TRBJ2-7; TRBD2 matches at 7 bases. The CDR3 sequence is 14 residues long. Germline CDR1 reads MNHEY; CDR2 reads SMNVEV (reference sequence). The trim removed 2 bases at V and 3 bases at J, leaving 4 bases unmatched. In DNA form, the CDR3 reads TGTGCCAGCAGTTTACGCGGGAGCCTCTACGAGCAGTACTTC. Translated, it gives CASSLRGSLYEQYF.

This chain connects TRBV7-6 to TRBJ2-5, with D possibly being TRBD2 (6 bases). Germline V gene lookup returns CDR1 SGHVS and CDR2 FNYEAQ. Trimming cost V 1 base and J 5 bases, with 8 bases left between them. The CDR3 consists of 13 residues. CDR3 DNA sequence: TGTGCCAGCAGCTTAGGCCTAGCGGAGACCCAGTACTTC. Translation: CASSLGLAETQYF.

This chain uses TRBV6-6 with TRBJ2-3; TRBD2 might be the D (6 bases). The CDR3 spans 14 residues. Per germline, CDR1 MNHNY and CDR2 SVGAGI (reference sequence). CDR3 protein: CAGGSSSSTDTQYF. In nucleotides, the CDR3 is TGTGCGGGGGGTTCTTCCTCTAGCACAGATACGCAGTATTTT.

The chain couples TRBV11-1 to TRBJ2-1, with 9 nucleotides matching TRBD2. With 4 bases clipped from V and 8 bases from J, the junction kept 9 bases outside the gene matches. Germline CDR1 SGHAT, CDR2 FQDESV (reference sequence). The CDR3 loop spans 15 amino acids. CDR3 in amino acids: CASSSLAGRFDEQFF. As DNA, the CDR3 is TGTGCCAGCAGCTCCCTAGCGGGACGTTTCGATGAGCAGTTCTTC. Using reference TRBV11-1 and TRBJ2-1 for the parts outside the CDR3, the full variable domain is EAEVAQSPRYKITEKSQAVAFWCDPISGHATLYWYRQILGQGPELLVQFQDESVVDDSQLPKDRFSAERLKGVDSTLKIQPAELGDSAMYLCASSSLAGRFDEQFFGPGTRLTVL.

The chain's CDR3 is CASSLKASGNTDTQYF. CDR3 coding DNA: TGTGCCAGCAGCTTGAAGGCTAGCGGGAACACAGATACGCAGTATTTT. This chain joins TRBV5-4 and TRBJ2-3, with 9 nucleotides matching TRBD2. Germline V CDR1 and CDR2: SGHNT, YYREEE (reference sequence). The CDR3 extends over 16 amino acids. Unmatched junction bases numbered 5, after V lost 1 base and J lost 2 bases.

CDR3 sequence: CASSPGTIITDTQYF. The CDR3 DNA follows: TGTGCCAGCAGCCCCGGGACTATAATCACAGATACGCAGTATTTT. The chain couples TRBV6-1 to TRBJ2-3; TRBD2 matches at 7 bases. This CDR3 region has 15 residues. CDR1 and CDR2 (germline): MNHNS, SASEGT. The trim removed 6 bases at V and 2 bases at J, leaving 8 bases unmatched.

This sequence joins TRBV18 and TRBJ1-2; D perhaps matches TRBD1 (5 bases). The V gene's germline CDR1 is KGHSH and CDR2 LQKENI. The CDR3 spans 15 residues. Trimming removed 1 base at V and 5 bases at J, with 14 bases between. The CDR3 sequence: CASSPLQGSGYGYTF. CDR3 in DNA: TGTGCCAGCTCACCACTCCAGGGATCGGGATATGGCTACACCTTC.

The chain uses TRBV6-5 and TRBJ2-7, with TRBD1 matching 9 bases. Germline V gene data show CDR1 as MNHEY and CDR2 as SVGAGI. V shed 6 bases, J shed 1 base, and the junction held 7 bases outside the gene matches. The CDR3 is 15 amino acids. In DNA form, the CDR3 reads TGTGCCAGCAGCTCCGCCGGGACAGGGTCCTACGAGCAGTACTTC. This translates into CASSSAGTGSYEQYF.